This T cell receptor beta chain originates from a study of T cells in Graves' hyperthyroidism and ophthalmopathy. Study-wide findings and caveats: The model predicted ophthalmopathy a median around seven months before onset. A model using 13 V-J features told ophthalmopathy apart from stable hyperthyroidism.

V gave up 0 bases and J gave up 5 bases; unmatched junction bases: 9. The CDR3 sequence is 18 residues long. Germline CDR1 and CDR2: SGDLS and YYNGEE. Using RNA transcripts as the source, TCR beta CDR3 regions were amplified. When the TCR CDR3 underwent first-round RT-PCR, the HTBI primer set was used. One entry per CDR3 protein results from TCRdb running MiXCR on the multiplex PCR reads. The sample lists 550,000 to 700,000 distinct CDR3 sequences, more than 45% occurring once. This clonotype was detected ten times or more. Its antigen is unknown. This chain uses TRBV9 with TRBJ2-7, with 15 positions matching TRBD2. The sequencing input was peripheral blood or thyroid tissue (not recorded which). This TCR was sampled from an adult woman with Graves' disease, either hyperthyroidism or ophthalmopathy (not recorded which). As DNA, the CDR3 is TGTGCCAGCAGCGTAGGGACTAGCGGGAGGGCAAGGGACGACGAGCAGTACTTC. Translated, it gives CASSVGTSGRARDDEQYF. Full variable domain (missing parts from reference TRBV9 and TRBJ2-7): DSGVTQTPKHLITATGQRVTLRCSPRSGDLSVYWYQQSLDQGLQFLIQYYNGEERAKGNILERFSAQQFPDLHSELNLSSLELGDSALYFCASSVGTSGRARDDEQYFGPGTRLTVT.